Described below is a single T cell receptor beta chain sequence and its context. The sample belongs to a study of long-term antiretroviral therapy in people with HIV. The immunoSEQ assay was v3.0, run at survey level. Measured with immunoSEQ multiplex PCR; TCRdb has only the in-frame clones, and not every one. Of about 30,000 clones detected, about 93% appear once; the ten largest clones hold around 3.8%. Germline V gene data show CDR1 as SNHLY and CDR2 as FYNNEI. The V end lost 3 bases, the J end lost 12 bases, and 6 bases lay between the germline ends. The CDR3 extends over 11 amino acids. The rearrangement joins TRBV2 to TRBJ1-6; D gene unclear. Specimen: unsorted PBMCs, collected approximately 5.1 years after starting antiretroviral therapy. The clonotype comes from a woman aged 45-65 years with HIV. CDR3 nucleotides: TGTGCCAGCAGTGAGAAAGGACCCCTCCACTTT. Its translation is CASSEKGPLHF.